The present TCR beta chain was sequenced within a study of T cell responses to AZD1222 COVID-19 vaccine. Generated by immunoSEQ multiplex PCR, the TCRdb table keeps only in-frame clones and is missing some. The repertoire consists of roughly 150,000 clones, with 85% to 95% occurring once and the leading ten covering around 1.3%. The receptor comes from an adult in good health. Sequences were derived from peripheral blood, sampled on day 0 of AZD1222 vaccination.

CDR3 in amino acids: CASSPGLASYETQYF. The CDR3 nucleotides are TGTGCCAGCAGCCCGGGTCTAGCGTCCTATGAGACCCAGTACTTC. V gene TRBV4-2 combines with J gene TRBJ2-5; tentative D call: TRBD2 (6 bases). Germline values: CDR1 LGHNA, CDR2 YNFKEQ. The length of the CDR3 is 15 residues. V was clipped by 4 bases and J by 5 bases, with 17 bases between them.